These 5 T cell receptor beta chains were sequenced from one sample in a study of T cells after yellow fever vaccination. MiXCR, applied by TCRdb to the 5' RACE reads, yields one record per CDR3 protein. In the table there are 300,000 to 350,000 distinct CDR3 sequences, approximately 4.5% of which are singletons. The sample in question was PBMCs, obtained 15 days after the yellow fever booster vaccination. The receptors come from a man in his late teens or twenties who received the YFV17D yellow fever vaccine.

The chain has TRBV5-6 and TRBJ2-2; D unclear. Germline V lookup: CDR1 SGHDT, CDR2 YYEEEE. V lost 2 bases to trimming and J lost 7 bases, with 9 bases between them. The CDR3 covers 13 residues. DNA of the CDR3: TGTGCCAGCAGCTTTCCTCATGGCGGGGAGCTGTTTTTT. Amino acids: CASSFPHGGELFF.

This clonotype was counted only a few times. The chain uses TRBV6-2 or TRBV6-3 and TRBJ2-1; D may be TRBD2 (5 bases). CDR1 is MNHEY, CDR2 SVGEGT, per germline. The CDR3 is made up of 18 amino acids. The V and J ends lost 6 bases and 0 bases respectively, with 21 bases between them. CDR3 DNA: TGTGCCAGCAGCTTTTACGGCAAGCGGACGAGCTCCTACAATGAGCAGTTCTTC. Protein: CASSFYGKRTSSYNEQFF.

This clonotype has only a few counts. The chain joins TRBV5-6 to TRBJ1-1, with 8 bases aligning to TRBD1. Trimming removed 5 bases from V and 10 bases from J; junction bases left unmatched: 10. The germline CDR1 and CDR2 sequences are SGHDT and YYEEEE. This CDR3 has 13 residues. CDR3 residues: CASRKDRVRVAFF. In nucleotides, the CDR3 is TGTGCCAGCAGAAAGGACAGGGTGAGAGTAGCTTTCTTT.

The table lists this clonotype with many counts. The V call is TRBV20-1, the J call TRBJ2-7; D may correspond to TRBD1 or TRBD2 (6 bases each). The CDR3 covers 14 residues. Germline CDR1 and CDR2: DFQATT and SNEGSKA (reference sequence). V was clipped by 0 bases and J by 2 bases, with 11 bases between them. In DNA form, the CDR3 reads TGCAGTGCTAGAGACGGGGGCCTCACCTACGAGCAGTACTTC. Its protein is CSARDGGLTYEQYF.

Ten or more counts support this clonotype. The chain couples TRBV19 to TRBJ2-1; no clear D. This CDR3 is 14 amino acids long. V was shortened by 8 bases and J by 0 bases, with 11 bases between the two germline ends. Germline values: CDR1 LNHDA, CDR2 SQIVND (reference sequence). CDR3 sequence reads: CASAWGRSYNEQFF. CDR3 bases: TGTGCCAGTGCATGGGGTCGCTCCTACAATGAGCAGTTCTTC.